The next 21 T cell receptor beta chains were all read from a single sample in a study of T cells in localized non-small cell lung cancer. Here immunoSEQ multiplex PCR was the method, and the copy in TCRdb shows in-frame clones only, minus some. Of just under 30,000 clones in the sample, roughly nine tenths were seen once. The sequencing here drew on peripheral blood, taken before any cancer treatment. The source is a woman aged 35-75 years with stage I lung adenocarcinoma.

V is TRBV27 and J is TRBJ2-7; possibly TRBD2 for D (6 bases). This CDR3 has 14 amino acids. Trimming left V 5 bases short and J 0 bases short, with 11 bases between. In germline, CDR1 is MNHEY, CDR2 SMNVEV (reference sequence). CDR3 in amino acids: CASSEYGSSYEQYF. Written as DNA, the CDR3 is TGTGCCAGCAGTGAGTACGGGAGCTCCTACGAGCAGTACTTC.

The chain uses TRBV27 and TRBJ2-3; D uncertain. V lost 0 bases and J 5 bases, leaving 9 bases between the germline ends. This CDR3 has 14 amino acids. The germline V gene encodes CDR1 MNHEY and CDR2 SMNVEV (reference sequence). In DNA, the CDR3 is TGTGCCAGCAGTTTATCATGGGTCGAAGATACGCAGTATTTT. Protein: CASSLSWVEDTQYF.

Comments on this clone: The same CDR3 is also encoded by other DNA sequences in this sample. The chain is built from TRBV18 and TRBJ2-5; the match to TRBD1 covers 8 bases. CDR3 length: 13 amino acids. CDR1 and CDR2 from the germline V gene are KGHSH and LQKENI. V lost 2 bases to trimming and J lost 4 bases; unmatched junction nucleotides: 0. The CDR3 here is CASSPGQGETQYF. DNA for the CDR3: TGTGCCAGCTCACCAGGACAGGGAGAGACCCAGTACTTC. Together with reference TRBV18 and TRBJ2-5, the CDR3 gives the full variable domain: NAGVMQNPRHLVRRRGQEARLRCSPMKGHSHVYWYRQLPEEGLKFMVYLQKENIIDESGMPKERFSAEFPKEGPSILRIQQVVRGDSAAYFCASSPGQGETQYFGPGTRLLVL.

Only one count was recorded for this clone. The rearrangement joins TRBV4-1 to TRBJ2-4; the D is unclear. Germline loops: CDR1 MGHRA, CDR2 YSYEKL. With 4 bases removed from V and 0 bases from J, the gap between germline ends came to 7 bases. The CDR3 runs 14 residues. The CDR3 region is CASSPNKAKNIQYF. DNA for the CDR3: TGCGCCAGCAGCCCAAACAAAGCCAAAAACATTCAGTACTTC.

The V call is TRBV14, the J call TRBJ1-5; TRBD1 is a possible D gene (6 bases). The germline V gene has CDR1 SGHDN and CDR2 FVKESK. Trimming cost V 4 bases and J 9 bases, with 13 bases left between them. The CDR3 loop spans 13 amino acids. CDR3 coding DNA: TGTGCCAGCAGCCTAGGGGGTTCTGGGCCCCAGCATTTT. As protein: CASSLGGSGPQHF.

The V and J genes are TRBV4-2 and TRBJ2-1; 16 bases are a match to TRBD2. This CDR3 spans 17 amino acids. The ends lost 3 bases at V and 10 bases at J; junction bases unmatched: 9. Per germline, CDR1 LGHNA and CDR2 YNFKEQ. The CDR3 nucleotides are TGTGCCAGCAGCCAGGATGGGACTAGCGGGAGGGCCGGGGAGCAGTTCTTC. This translates into CASSQDGTSGRAGEQFF.

The chain employs TRBV6-1 and TRBJ2-7; TRBD2 aligns across 7 bases. Germline V gives CDR1 MNHNS, CDR2 SASEGT. The trim removed 8 bases at V and 3 bases at J, leaving 7 bases unmatched. The CDR3 spans 13 residues. CDR3 protein: CASGAGRLYEQYF. The CDR3 region has the DNA TGTGCCAGCGGAGCGGGGCGCCTCTACGAGCAGTACTTC.

The chain joins TRBV6-1 to TRBJ2-7, with TRBD2 identical over 9 bases. The CDR3 is made up of 16 amino acids. V gave up 3 bases and J gave up 1 base; unmatched junction bases: 7. CDR1 MNHNS and CDR2 SASEGT come from the germline V gene. The DNA for the CDR3 is TGTGCCAGCAGTGAGTCCGCGGGAGGGGGTTCCTACGAGCAGTACTTC. Translating it yields CASSESAGGGSYEQYF.

The chain is built from TRBV7-2 and TRBJ2-3, with TRBD2 identical over 11 bases. Germline V gene sequence: CDR1 SGHTA, CDR2 FQGNSA. With V trimmed by 5 bases and J by 1 base, 8 bases remained unmatched. The CDR3 runs 17 residues. CDR3 protein: CASSLSGGAEGTDTQYF. DNA for the CDR3: TGTGCCAGCAGCCTTAGCGGGGGGGCGGAGGGCACAGATACGCAGTATTTT.

This rearrangement joins TRBV10-3 to TRBJ2-7; weak D call: TRBD2 (6 bases). V shed 6 bases and J shed 4 bases, with 10 bases lying between them. Germline lookup yields CDR1 ENHRY and CDR2 SYGVKD. The length of the CDR3 is 12 residues. The CDR3 protein is CAISSGGYEQYF. As DNA, the CDR3 is TGTGCCATCAGCTCCGGGGGTTACGAGCAGTACTTC.

This clone was counted only a few times. This chain connects TRBV11-3 to TRBJ2-1, with D perhaps matching TRBD2 (5 bases). The germline V gene encodes CDR1 SGHNT and CDR2 YENEEA. There are 14 residues in the CDR3. The ends were cut back, 5 bases at V and 5 bases at J, with 13 bases in the middle. CDR3: CASSDLDGNNEQFF. For the CDR3, the DNA is TGTGCCAGCAGCGACTTGGACGGGAACAATGAGCAGTTCTTC.

For the CDR3, the DNA is TGTGCCAGCGGCGACTCGAACACCGGGGAGCTGTTTTTT. Translating gives CASGDSNTGELFF. The chain couples TRBV28 to TRBJ2-2, with D uncertain. Per the germline V gene, CDR1 is MDHEN and CDR2 is SYDVKM. Trimming shortened V by 8 bases and J by 0 bases, and 7 bases separated the two germline ends. The CDR3 is made up of 13 amino acids.

This sequence joins TRBV28 and TRBJ2-3; 13 bases map to TRBD2. Germline V CDR1 and CDR2: MDHEN, SYDVKM. CDR3 length: 17 residues. V shed 4 bases, J shed 5 bases, and the junction held 9 bases outside the gene matches. Here the CDR3 reads CASSWTSGSLSKDTQYF. The CDR3 DNA follows: TGTGCCAGCAGTTGGACTAGCGGGAGCCTCTCCAAAGATACGCAGTATTTT. Based on the CDR3 plus reference TRBV28 and TRBJ2-3, the full variable domain is DVKVTQSSRYLVKRTGEKVFLECVQDMDHENMFWYRQDPGLGLRLIYFSYDVKMKEKGDIPEGYSVSREKKERFSLILESASTNQTSMYLCASSWTSGSLSKDTQYFGPGTRLTVL.

This rearrangement joins TRBV5-8 to TRBJ2-1; a weak D match, TRBD2 (6 bases). Trimming took off 4 bases at V and 0 bases at J, with 8 bases between the two ends. CDR3 length equals 14 residues. The germline CDR1 and CDR2 sequences are SGHTS and YDEGEE. CDR3 bases: TGTGCCAGCAGCCGGGACTCCTCCTACAATGAGCAGTTCTTC. Its protein is CASSRDSSYNEQFF. Supplemented by reference TRBV5-8 and TRBJ2-1, the full variable domain reads EAGVTQSPTHLIKTRGQQATLRCSPISGHTSVYWYQQALGLGLQFLLWYDEGEERNRGNFPPRFSGRQFPNYSSELNVNALELEDSALYLCASSRDSSYNEQFFGPGTRLTVL.

This sequence joins TRBV9 and TRBJ2-1; D may be TRBD1 (8 bases). This CDR3 has 16 amino acids. CDR1 is SGDLS and CDR2 is YYNGEE in the germline V gene. With 4 bases removed from V and 3 bases from J, the gap between germline ends came to 17 bases. The CDR3 loop is CASSIGQGGGYNEQFF. The CDR3 DNA reads as TGTGCCAGCAGCATAGGACAGGGAGGGGGCTACAATGAGCAGTTCTTC.

V and J are TRBV9 and TRBJ2-2; D perhaps matches TRBD1 (5 bases). The CDR3 is 16 amino acids. Germline V gene lookup returns CDR1 SGDLS and CDR2 YYNGEE. V dropped 1 base and J dropped 0 bases, with 10 bases sitting between them. The CDR3 DNA is TGTGCCAGCAGCGTACTAGGGGATGCGAACACCGGGGAGCTGTTTTTT. This encodes CASSVLGDANTGELFF.

The chain is built from TRBV19 and TRBJ1-1, with D perhaps matching TRBD1 (5 bases). Germline V gives CDR1 LNHDA, CDR2 SQIVND (reference sequence). V lost 1 base, J lost 6 bases, and 15 bases lay in between. CDR3 size: 15 residues. The CDR3 reads CASSIGRRESSEAFF. CDR3 sequence (DNA): TGTGCCAGTAGTATAGGCCGCAGGGAAAGCTCTGAAGCTTTCTTT.

This chain uses TRBV4-3 with TRBJ1-5; the D is unclear. This CDR3 contains 14 residues. Trimming removed 0 bases from V and 6 bases from J, with 9 bases in between. Germline CDR1 LGHNA, CDR2 YSLEER. The DNA for the CDR3 is TGCGCCAGCAGCCAAGACAGGATCGGTCAGCCCCAGCATTTT. Its translation: CASSQDRIGQPQHF.

The chain carries TRBV28 and TRBJ2-7; TRBD2 matches at 11 bases. The CDR3 covers 15 residues. Germline CDR1 and CDR2: MDHEN and SYDVKM. V lost 6 bases and J lost 6; bases outside the gene matches: 10. The CDR3 reads CASSSGLAAQGEQYF. The CDR3 bases are TGTGCCAGCAGCTCGGGACTAGCGGCCCAGGGCGAGCAGTACTTC.

This chain uses TRBV28 with TRBJ1-5, with a weak D call TRBD1 (5 bases). V was shortened by 6 bases and J by 4 bases, with 16 bases between the two germline ends. CDR1 MDHEN and CDR2 SYDVKM come from the germline V gene. This CDR3 region has 15 residues. CDR3 amino acids: CASREGQVGNQPQHF. In DNA, the CDR3 is TGTGCCAGCAGGGAGGGGCAGGTGGGGAATCAGCCCCAGCATTTT.

The chain is built from TRBV2 and TRBJ2-1; TRBD2 matches 9 bases. V lost 8 bases, J lost 9 bases, and 5 bases stayed unmatched. The CDR3 consists of 12 residues. Germline lookup yields CDR1 SNHLY and CDR2 FYNNEI. The CDR3 here is CASYLSGGEQFF. Here the CDR3 DNA reads TGTGCCAGCTATCTTAGCGGGGGTGAGCAGTTCTTC.